This T cell receptor (beta chain) was obtained from a study of cytomegalovirus exposure and HLA in healthy donors. Study-level background: Researchers previously reported finding about 110 million unique TCR beta sequences from 170 million or so T cells.

Study results and limitations: Sequencing had likely introduced a cluster of highly shared sequence variants as an artifact. Researchers catalogued some 160 TCR beta chains as cytomegalovirus-associated. CMV antigen specificity of a few CMV-associated chains was confirmed in vitro.

This clone was observed a handful of times. Its antigen is undetermined. Germline V gene lookup returns CDR1 SGHRS and CDR2 YFSETQ. Between the trimmed V and J ends, which lost 0 bases and 4 bases, there was a span of 11 bases. The CDR3 runs to 14 residues. The PCR used 60 Vbeta and 13 Jbeta primers. TCRdb's copy holds only in-frame clones and misses some; the assay was immunoSEQ multiplex PCR. The profile shows more than 90,000 clones, about 78% of them singletons. The rearrangement links TRBV5-1 to TRBJ2-7; TRBD2 is a possible D gene (6 bases). The TCR comes from a woman in her thirties or forties in good health and CMV-seropositive. Sequencing input: PBMCs. For the CDR3, the DNA is TGCGCCAGCAGCTTGGTTCTTGGGGGGTACGAGCAGTACTTC. Translation: CASSLVLGGYEQYF.